The 16 T cell receptor beta chains given below trace back to one sample, sequenced in a study of cytomegalovirus exposure and HLA in healthy donors. PCR used 60 Vbeta primers and 13 Jbeta primers. Here immunoSEQ multiplex PCR was the method, and the copy in TCRdb shows in-frame clones only, minus some. The data contain some 180,000 clones, 80% to 90% of them seen just once; the ten biggest clones take up approximately 1.2%. The sample consisted of PBMCs. The receptors come from a girl aged 2 to 10 in good health and CMV-seropositive.

This rearrangement joins TRBV6-5 to TRBJ2-5; the D is unclear. The DNA end is more similar to TRBJ2-7, so the J call may be wrong. Germline CDR1 and CDR2: MNHEY and SVGAGI. The length of the CDR3 is 12 residues. The CDR3, as DNA: TGTGCCAGCAGCGATGGGGACTACGAGCAGTACTTC. It codes for CASSDGDYEQYF.

This sequence joins TRBV15 and TRBJ1-5; D is unresolved. CDR1 and CDR2 (germline): LNHNV, YYDKDF (reference sequence). Trimming removed 3 bases at V and 2 bases at J, with 14 bases between. The CDR3 consists of 16 residues. CDR3 DNA sequence: TGTGCCACCAGCAGGACCCCATGGCAGGGCAATCAGCCCCAGCATTTT. Protein product: CATSRTPWQGNQPQHF.

This clone was picked up a small number of times. The chain has TRBV30 and TRBJ2-6; the D is unclear. CDR1 is GTSNPN, CDR2 SVGIG, per germline (reference sequence). V was clipped by 6 bases and J by 3 bases, with 3 bases between them. This CDR3 comprises 11 residues. The DNA for the CDR3 is TGTGCCTGCTTTGGGGCCAACGTCCTGACTTTC. Protein: CACFGANVLTF.

V and J are TRBV9 and TRBJ1-2; 9 nucleotides match TRBD1. In germline, CDR1 is SGDLS, CDR2 YYNGEE. Trimming at V came to 5 bases and at J to 7 bases, leaving 9 bases not matched to a gene. The CDR3 totals 14 residues. The CDR3 DNA sequence: TGTGCCAGCAGGGCCGGGACAGGGATCGGTGGCTACACCTTC. Translated, it gives CASRAGTGIGGYTF.

V and J are TRBV28 and TRBJ1-1; D remains unclear. Trimming removed 2 bases from V and 6 bases from J, with 10 bases in between. This CDR3 has 13 amino acids. CDR1 and CDR2 (germline): MDHEN, SYDVKM. CDR3 residues: CASSLTSSAEAFF. In DNA form, the CDR3 reads TGTGCCAGCAGTTTAACTTCTAGTGCTGAAGCTTTCTTT.

This chain joins TRBV25-1 and TRBJ1-2, with 7 nucleotides matching TRBD1. CDR1 and CDR2 from the germline V gene are MGHDK and SYGVNS. V dropped 1 base and J dropped 4; count of bases not matched to a gene: 6. This CDR3 region has 15 residues. CDR3: CASSESAGTAYGYTF. In nucleotides, the CDR3 is TGTGCCAGCAGTGAATCTGCCGGGACAGCCTATGGCTACACCTTC.

The rearrangement joins TRBV7-9 to TRBJ2-7; 7 bases are shared with TRBD1. J was trimmed by 0 bases and V by 5 bases; bases with no gene match: 10. Germline CDR1 and CDR2: SEHNR and FQNEAQ (reference sequence). The CDR3 is 16 residues long. CDR3 sequence (DNA): TGTGCCAGCAGCAACGGGACAGCGGCCTTCTCCTACGAGCAGTACTTC. As protein: CASSNGTAAFSYEQYF.

The chain links TRBV30 to TRBJ2-5, with D hard to call. With the DNA end fitting TRBJ2-7 better, the J assignment may be wrong. CDR1 is GTSNPN, CDR2 SVGIG, per germline (reference sequence). The CDR3 runs to 12 residues. The CDR3 DNA follows: TGTGCCTGGAGTGAAATCTCCTACGAGCAGTACTTC. Protein: CAWSEISYEQYF.

This clone was counted a few times. The chain uses TRBV6-1 and TRBJ1-5; TRBD1 agrees at 7 bases. Trimming cost V 5 bases and J 3 bases; bases outside gene matches: 4. This CDR3 region has 14 residues. Looked up from germline, CDR1 is MNHNS and CDR2 is SASEGT. CDR3 amino acids: CASSQTGHNQPQHF. The CDR3 nucleotides read TGTGCCAGCAGTCAGACAGGGCACAATCAGCCCCAGCATTTT.

This chain uses TRBV28 with TRBJ2-7, with 12 bases that match TRBD2. The CDR3 spans 15 residues. V was clipped by 3 bases and J by 1 base; unmatched bases: 1. CDR1 is MDHEN, CDR2 SYDVKM, per germline. The CDR3 nucleotides read TGTGCCAGCAGTTTGACTAGCGGGAGTTCCTACGAGCAGTACTTC. This sequence encodes CASSLTSGSSYEQYF.

The chain joins TRBV2 to TRBJ2-1; perhaps TRBD2 as D (6 bases). The V end lost 6 bases, the J end lost 10 bases, and 16 bases lay between the germline ends. The CDR3 is made up of 13 amino acids. Germline V CDR1 and CDR2: SNHLY, FYNNEI. The CDR3 sequence is CASSGVRSGEQFF. In DNA, the CDR3 is TGTGCCAGCAGCGGCGTCCGGAGCGGGGAGCAGTTCTTC.

This chain joins TRBV10-2 and TRBJ2-5, with D maybe TRBD2 (6 bases). Trimming took 7 bases from V and 4 from J, leaving 22 bases between them. The CDR3 is 16 residues long. Germline loops: CDR1 WSHSY, CDR2 SAAADI. CDR3 sequence: CASTPARRAAGETQYF. The CDR3 coding sequence is TGCGCCAGCACTCCCGCTAGGAGGGCCGCGGGAGAGACCCAGTACTTC.

This clone was seen a handful of times. The rearrangement joins TRBV10-2 to TRBJ2-3; maybe TRBD2 (5 bases). With 7 bases removed from V and 1 base from J, the gap between germline ends came to 15 bases. In germline, CDR1 is WSHSY, CDR2 SAAADI. This CDR3 is 15 amino acids long. CDR3 residues: CASTEGHRGTDTQYF. CDR3 DNA sequence: TGCGCCAGCACCGAGGGTCACAGAGGCACAGATACGCAGTATTTT.

The chain employs TRBV2 and TRBJ1-3, with D uncertain. Germline CDR1 SNHLY, CDR2 FYNNEI. CDR3 length: 14 residues. Trimming removed 8 bases at V and 0 bases at J, with 11 bases between. The CDR3 protein is CASLRLVSGNTIYF. In nucleotides, the CDR3 is TGTGCCAGCCTTCGGTTAGTCTCTGGAAACACCATATATTTT.

This clone was seen just once. The chain uses TRBV19 and TRBJ2-7; TRBD1 aligns across 9 bases. The CDR3 sequence is 16 residues long. Germline V gene sequence: CDR1 LNHDA, CDR2 SQIVND (reference sequence). With 4 bases clipped from V and 1 base from J, the junction kept 8 bases outside the gene matches. In nucleotides, the CDR3 is TGTGCCAGTAGTAGCCCGGGACAGGGATGGTCCTACGAGCAGTACTTC. Its protein product is CASSSPGQGWSYEQYF.

The rearrangement links TRBV20-1 to TRBJ1-5; no firm D call. V dropped 3 bases and J dropped 9 bases, with 9 bases sitting between them. The length of the CDR3 is 11 residues. CDR1 is DFQATT, CDR2 SNEGSKA, per germline (reference sequence). CDR3 DNA: TGCAGTGCTAGGAACTCGGGGCCCCAGCATTTT. Residues: CSARNSGPQHF.